One TCR beta chain is described in this entry. What it binds is not known. The sample originates from a study of cytomegalovirus exposure and HLA in healthy donors. Notes on the study in general: Roughly even sequencing depth across donors was the assumption behind the presence/absence analyses.

This PCR relied on a set of 60 Vbeta primers and 13 Jbeta primers. Some clones are missing from TCRdb's copy, which holds only in-frame ones; the method was immunoSEQ multiplex PCR. The table records 140,000 to 150,000 clones, roughly three quarters of them present only once. CDR3 size: 15 residues. In germline, CDR1 is SGDLS, CDR2 YYNGEE. V was cut by 4 bases and J by 3 bases, with 13 bases left in between. This chain joins TRBV9 and TRBJ1-4; the D gene is possibly TRBD1 (6 bases). This clonotype was obtained from a female donor in good health and CMV-seronegative. Sequencing was performed on PBMCs. CDR3 amino acids: CASSSQGLANEKLFF. DNA for the CDR3: TGTGCCAGCAGCTCCCAGGGGTTGGCTAATGAAAAACTGTTTTTT.